The 22 T cell receptor beta chains below all came from one sample that was sequenced in a study of blood T cell repertoires in COVID-19. The assay was immunoSEQ multiplex PCR, and TCRdb's table has in-frame clones only and misses some. The profile covers fewer than 45,000 clones, with roughly 80% appearing a single time and around 1.6% taken by the ten largest. Sequenced sample: peripheral blood. The receptors originated from a man aged 55 to 70 with COVID-19, enrolled during active disease.

The chain links TRBV27 to TRBJ1-5, with 8 bases aligning to TRBD1. J was trimmed by 7 bases and V by 4 bases; bases with no gene match: 12. The CDR3 loop spans 16 amino acids. Germline-derived CDR1 and CDR2 are MNHEY and SMNVEV (reference sequence). CDR3 sequence: CASSSLSGGELQPQHF. CDR3 in DNA: TGTGCCAGCAGTTCCTTGTCAGGGGGCGAATTACAGCCCCAGCATTTT.

The chain carries TRBV20-1 and TRBJ1-1; tentative D call: TRBD1 (5 bases). The CDR3 spans 14 residues. Germline-derived CDR1 and CDR2 are DFQATT and SNEGSKA (reference sequence). Trimming shortened V by 3 bases and J by 2 bases, and 13 bases separated the two germline ends. DNA for the CDR3: TGCAGTGCTAGTCCGGGGGGTCTTAACACTGAAGCTTTCTTT. Protein: CSASPGGLNTEAFF.

The CDR3 protein is CASSYEGLRQPQHF. The CDR3 region has the DNA TGTGCCAGCAGTTACGAGGGCCTTCGTCAGCCCCAGCATTTT. The chain couples TRBV6-6 to TRBJ1-5; no clear D gene. The V end was cut by 2 bases, the J end by 6 bases, with 11 bases between. Germline loops: CDR1 MNHNY, CDR2 SVGAGI (reference sequence). The CDR3 loop spans 14 amino acids.

V gene TRBV5-1 combines with J gene TRBJ1-2; perhaps TRBD1 as D (6 bases). The CDR3 length is 16 residues. Germline V lookup: CDR1 SGHRS, CDR2 YFSETQ. V lost 2 bases and J lost 0, with 14 bases in between. CDR3 nucleotides: TGCGCCAGCAGCTTAAACCGGGACACGGCTAACTATGGCTACACCTTC. It is translated as CASSLNRDTANYGYTF.

As for this clone: One end of the junction is discordant with germline, which a read error may explain. This chain joins TRBV6-2 or TRBV6-3 and TRBJ1-2; 8 positions agree with TRBD1. The germline gives CDR1 MNHEY, CDR2 SVGEGT. This CDR3 has 17 amino acids. CDR3 residues: CASSYHNSGQGNYDYTF. In nucleotides, the CDR3 is TGTGCCAGCAGTTACCACAACTCCGGACAGGGTAACTATGACTACACCTTC.

The genes are TRBV7-8 and TRBJ1-4; unclear D gene. The CDR3 contains 15 residues. V was trimmed by 3 bases and J by 3 bases, leaving 11 bases between them. Germline lookup yields CDR1 SGHVS and CDR2 FQNEAQ. The CDR3 region is CASSLILGANEKLFF. In DNA form, the CDR3 reads TGTGCCAGCAGCTTGATATTAGGAGCTAATGAAAAACTGTTTTTT.

The chain has TRBV28 and TRBJ1-1; D may be TRBD1 (5 bases). The CDR3 extends over 15 amino acids. Trimming cost V 1 base and J 4 bases, with 13 bases left between them. Per germline, CDR1 MDHEN and CDR2 SYDVKM. The CDR3 DNA sequence: TGTGCCAGCAGTTTATCGGTGGGGGGGGGCACTGAAGCTTTCTTT. This sequence encodes CASSLSVGGGTEAFF.

This sequence joins TRBV28 and TRBJ2-1; TRBD2 aligns across 14 bases. CDR1 and CDR2 from the germline V gene are MDHEN and SYDVKM. This CDR3 is built from 15 residues. Trimming cost V 5 bases and J 8 bases; bases outside gene matches: 5. CDR3 sequence reads: CASSPTSGRDYEQFF. CDR3 DNA: TGTGCCAGCAGTCCGACTAGCGGGAGGGACTATGAGCAGTTCTTC.

The rearrangement links TRBV6-4 to TRBJ2-1, with a possible D match to TRBD1 (6 bases). Per the germline V gene, CDR1 is MRHNA and CDR2 is SNTAGT. The CDR3 loop spans 13 amino acids. With 6 bases removed from V and 5 bases from J, the gap between germline ends came to 11 bases. CDR3 DNA sequence: TGTGCCAGCAGCCCGGACAGAAACAATGAGCAGTTCTTC. Residues: CASSPDRNNEQFF.

The chain joins TRBV30 to TRBJ1-2; D may be TRBD1 (5 bases). This CDR3 region has 15 residues. The ends were cut back, 1 base at V and 2 bases at J, with 14 bases in the middle. The germline V gene encodes CDR1 GTSNPN and CDR2 SVGIG (reference sequence). The CDR3 protein is CAWSAPLAGNYGYTF. The CDR3 bases are TGTGCCTGGAGTGCCCCCTTGGCAGGGAACTATGGCTACACCTTC.

V gene TRBV5-1 combines with J gene TRBJ1-3, with a tentative D call TRBD1 (5 bases). Germline CDR1 and CDR2: SGHRS and YFSETQ. Trimming cost V 4 bases and J 2 bases, with 10 bases left between them. The CDR3 has 14 residues. The CDR3 nucleotides read TGCGCCAGCAGCACGGGGGAAGCTGGAAACACCATATATTTT. Translated: CASSTGEAGNTIYF.

This clone was observed a handful of times. V gene TRBV7-9 combines with J gene TRBJ1-3; 7 bases align to TRBD1. The CDR3 sequence is 12 residues long. Germline CDR1 and CDR2: SEHNR and FQNEAQ (reference sequence). Trimming at V came to 3 bases and at J to 16 bases, leaving 9 bases not matched to a gene. CDR3 sequence: CASSFEVSGQYF. In DNA, the CDR3 is TGTGCCAGCAGCTTTGAGGTCTCGGGACAGTATTTT.

On this clone: No DNA is shown, since the ends of the CDR3 on it are uncertain; the CDR3 is the one TCRdb lists. The genes are TRBV5-4 and TRBJ2-1; the DNA was not compared with TRBD1, the D call given in the table. Including both end residues, the CDR3 is 15 amino acids long. Germline CDR1 reads SGHNT; CDR2 reads YYREEE (reference sequence). This chain's CDR3 is CASSFFGPGVNEQFF.

This chain uses TRBV7-9 with TRBJ2-3, with 7 bases lining up with TRBD1. Looked up from germline, CDR1 is SEHNR and CDR2 is FQNEAQ (reference sequence). The CDR3 has 12 residues. V lost 5 bases and J lost 4; bases outside the gene matches: 0. CDR3 region: CASSQGADTQYF. CDR3 in DNA: TGTGCCAGCAGCCAGGGGGCAGATACGCAGTATTTT.

This chain connects TRBV5-1 to TRBJ2-2; 7 nucleotides match TRBD2. This CDR3 region has 15 residues. Germline CDR1 reads SGHRS; CDR2 reads YFSETQ. The ends lost 2 bases at V and 3 bases at J; junction bases unmatched: 4. CDR3 amino acids: CASSFGTTYTGELFF. The CDR3 DNA reads TGCGCCAGCAGCTTCGGGACTACCTACACCGGGGAGCTGTTTTTT.

V gene TRBV6-5 combines with J gene TRBJ2-7, with 8 positions matching TRBD2. Germline CDR1 is MNHEY and CDR2 is SVGAGI. The CDR3 extends over 13 amino acids. V lost 5 bases, J lost 5 bases, and 5 bases stayed unmatched. As DNA, the CDR3 is TGTGCCAGCAGTCAGCGGGAGTCCCACGAGCAGTACTTC. This gives the protein CASSQRESHEQYF.

This sequence joins TRBV28 and TRBJ2-7; D possibly corresponds to TRBD1 (5 bases). Between the trimmed V and J ends, which lost 7 bases and 1 base, there was a span of 8 bases. This CDR3 is built from 12 residues. CDR1 MDHEN and CDR2 SYDVKM come from the germline V gene. The CDR3 is CASMQGSYEQYF. CDR3 coding DNA: TGTGCCAGCATGCAGGGTTCCTACGAGCAGTACTTC. Drawing the rest from reference TRBV28 and TRBJ2-7, the complete variable domain is DVKVTQSSRYLVKRTGEKVFLECVQDMDHENMFWYRQDPGLGLRLIYFSYDVKMKEKGDIPEGYSVSREKKERFSLILESASTNQTSMYLCASMQGSYEQYFGPGTRLTVT.

V usage is TRBV6-5 and J usage is TRBJ2-3; D unresolved. V was pared by 7 bases and J by 7 bases, with 12 bases between. Germline CDR1 is MNHEY and CDR2 is SVGAGI. The CDR3 has 12 amino acids. As DNA, the CDR3 is TGTGCCAGCACCGAGGCACGAAATACGCAGTATTTT. It yields the protein CASTEARNTQYF.

The V call is TRBV19, the J call TRBJ2-2, with a tentative D call TRBD1 (6 bases). V was cut by 6 bases and J by 4 bases, with 21 bases left in between. This CDR3 has 17 residues. In germline, CDR1 is LNHDA, CDR2 SQIVND (reference sequence). This CDR3 is CASSPRNRVGTTGELFF. The CDR3 nucleotides are TGTGCCAGTAGCCCTCGAAACAGGGTCGGAACCACCGGGGAGCTGTTTTTT.

The chain carries TRBV4-2 and TRBJ1-6; the D is unclear. CDR3 length equals 18 residues. Germline CDR1 is LGHNA and CDR2 is YNFKEQ. The ends were cut back, 0 bases at V and 6 bases at J, with 18 bases in the middle. This CDR3 reads CASSQEVKRILGNSPLHF. The CDR3 coding sequence is TGTGCCAGCAGCCAAGAAGTAAAGCGGATTCTGGGTAATTCACCCCTCCACTTT.

The J gene is TRBJ2-7, the V gene TRBV2; perhaps TRBD1 as D (6 bases). V shed 3 bases and J shed 4 bases, with 19 bases lying between them. This CDR3 contains 16 residues. The germline V gene encodes CDR1 SNHLY and CDR2 FYNNEI. The CDR3 protein is CASSDPRTVPIYEQYF. The CDR3 DNA reads as TGTGCCAGCAGTGATCCCCGGACAGTCCCGATATACGAGCAGTACTTC.

The chain has TRBV3-1 (or the pseudogene TRBV3-2) and TRBJ2-3; 9 nucleotides line up with TRBD2. The CDR3 length is 16 residues. The junction had 5 bases not matched to a gene; V was cut back by 4 bases and J by 0 bases. The germline V gene has CDR1 LGHDT and CDR2 YNNKEL (reference sequence). The CDR3 is CASSLSGSTSTDTQYF. CDR3 DNA sequence: TGTGCCAGCAGCCTTAGCGGGAGTACGAGCACAGATACGCAGTATTTT.